This T cell receptor beta chain came from a study of OX40 agonist ivuxolimab in advanced cancers. Study-level findings and limits: Some of the nonresponding patients also showed low levels of normalized T-cell clonal expansion.

Sequencing used immunoSEQ multiplex PCR; TCRdb keeps in-frame clones, though not all of them. This table holds roughly 86,000 clones, more than 85% found once. The CDR3 has 12 residues. Trimming cost V 8 bases and J 0 bases, with 10 bases left between them. CDR1 GTSNPN and CDR2 SVGIG come from the germline V gene (reference sequence). In the case of this clone: Its matching antigen is unknown.

This clonotype originated in an adult with an advanced solid tumor such as melanoma, head and neck, liver or kidney cancer. The chain has TRBV30 and TRBJ1-1; maybe TRBD1 (6 bases). The sample here was CD4+ or CD8+ T cells sorted from blood, taken in a trial of the OX40 agonist ivuxolimab. CDR3 nucleotides: TGTGCCAGGGGACACCTGAACACTGAAGCTTTCTTT. Translating it yields CARGHLNTEAFF.